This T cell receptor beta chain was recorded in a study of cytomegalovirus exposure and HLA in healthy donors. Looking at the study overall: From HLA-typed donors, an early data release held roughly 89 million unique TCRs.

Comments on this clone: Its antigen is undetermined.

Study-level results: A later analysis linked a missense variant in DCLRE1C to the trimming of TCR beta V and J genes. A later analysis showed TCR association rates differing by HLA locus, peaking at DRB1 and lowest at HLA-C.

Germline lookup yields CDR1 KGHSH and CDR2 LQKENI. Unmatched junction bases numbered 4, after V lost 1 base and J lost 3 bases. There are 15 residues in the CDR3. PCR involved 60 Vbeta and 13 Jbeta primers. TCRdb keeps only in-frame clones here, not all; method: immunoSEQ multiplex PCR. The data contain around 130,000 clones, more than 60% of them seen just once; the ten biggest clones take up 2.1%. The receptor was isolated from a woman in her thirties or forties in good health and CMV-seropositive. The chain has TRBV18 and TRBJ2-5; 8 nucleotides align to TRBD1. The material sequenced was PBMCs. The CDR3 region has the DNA TGTGCCAGCTCACCACGATCGACAGGGGAAGAGACCCAGTACTTC. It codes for CASSPRSTGEETQYF.